Following are 20 T cell receptor beta chains from one sample sequenced in a study of control samples from healthy donors and cancer patients (TCRdb year 2020). Libraries were constructed by the immunoSEQ multiplex PCR assay. Not all clones reach the TCRdb copy of this immuneACCESS table, which keeps in-frame sequences only. Checked studies attribute under half of the gap to unresolved V genes and leave the rest unexplained. The sample table contains about 150,000 clones; only one count was recorded for 90% to 95% of them. The top ten clonotypes cover about 5.2% of the sample. Sequencing input: blood. The origin of the receptors is a man aged 35-49 years in good health.

The chain employs TRBV27 and TRBJ1-1; 8 positions agree with TRBD1. There are 14 residues in the CDR3. J gave up 1 base and V 7 bases, and 5 bases lay outside the gene matches. CDR1 MNHEY and CDR2 SMNVEV come from the germline V gene (reference sequence). CDR3 amino acids: CASTRTGQNTEAFF. In nucleotides, the CDR3 is TGTGCCAGCACCCGGACAGGGCAGAACACTGAAGCTTTCTTT.

J is TRBJ2-1 and V is TRBV30; 11 nucleotides agree with TRBD2. The length of the CDR3 is 15 residues. CDR1 is GTSNPN and CDR2 is SVGIG in the germline V gene (reference sequence). Trimming took 3 bases from V and 6 from J; bases not matched to a gene: 7. CDR3 sequence: CAWRIAGGPRNEQFF. In nucleotides, the CDR3 is TGTGCCTGGAGAATAGCGGGGGGGCCACGCAATGAGCAGTTCTTC.

The genes are TRBV4-1 and TRBJ2-1, with 11 bases that match TRBD2. In germline, CDR1 is MGHRA, CDR2 YSYEKL. The CDR3 totals 16 residues. V was clipped by 5 bases and J by 7 bases; unmatched bases: 10. CDR3 coding DNA: TGCGCCAGCAGCATTAGCGGGGGGGCCTTTGTGAATGAGCAGTTCTTC. It encodes CASSISGGAFVNEQFF.

The chain uses TRBV4-1 and TRBJ1-1; no firm D call. Trimming left V 0 bases short and J 3 bases short, with 11 bases between. Germline assignment: CDR1 MGHRA and CDR2 YSYEKL. This CDR3 has 15 residues. This CDR3 is CASSQDEGQYTEAFF. DNA for the CDR3: TGCGCCAGCAGCCAAGATGAAGGGCAGTACACTGAAGCTTTCTTT.

The chain is built from TRBV5-1 and TRBJ2-3; tentatively, D is TRBD2 (7 bases). Germline V gives CDR1 SGHRS, CDR2 YFSETQ. Trimming removed 4 bases from V and 6 bases from J, with 15 bases in between. This CDR3 has 14 amino acids. The CDR3 DNA sequence: TGCGCCAGCAGCCCTGTCCGCGGGGGCGATACGCAGTATTTT. It yields the protein CASSPVRGGDTQYF.

The rearrangement uses TRBV24-1 and TRBJ1-2; weak D call: TRBD1 (6 bases). CDR3 length equals 12 residues. The germline V gene encodes CDR1 KGHDR and CDR2 SFDVKD. The V end was cut by 4 bases, the J end by 5 bases, with 7 bases between. CDR3 in DNA: TGTGCCACCAGTGACACAGGGTATGGCTACACCTTC. This gives the protein CATSDTGYGYTF.

The rearrangement joins TRBV18 to TRBJ2-1; possibly TRBD1 for D (5 bases). This CDR3 region has 13 residues. The germline V gene encodes CDR1 KGHSH and CDR2 LQKENI. Trimming shortened V by 3 bases and J by 7 bases, and 10 bases separated the two germline ends. CDR3 sequence reads: CASSPSGINEQFF. In DNA form, the CDR3 reads TGTGCCAGCTCACCTTCAGGGATTAATGAGCAGTTCTTC.

The J gene is TRBJ2-1, the V gene TRBV4-1; a possible D gene is TRBD2 (6 bases). Germline loops: CDR1 MGHRA, CDR2 YSYEKL. This CDR3 is built from 17 residues. V gave up 0 bases and J gave up 4 bases, with 16 bases separating them. CDR3 amino acids: CASSQDPIAAPYNEQFF. Written as DNA, the CDR3 is TGCGCCAGCAGCCAAGATCCCATAGCGGCCCCTTACAATGAGCAGTTCTTC.

The rearrangement joins TRBV2 to TRBJ1-2; D is uncertain. Germline V gene data show CDR1 as SNHLY and CDR2 as FYNNEI. There are 15 residues in the CDR3. With 0 bases removed from V and 6 bases from J, the gap between germline ends came to 14 bases. CDR3 DNA sequence: TGTGCCAGCAGTGAAGCCCTGGGCCGGCCGGATGGCTACACCTTC. Protein: CASSEALGRPDGYTF.

This chain connects TRBV6-1 to TRBJ2-1, with 7 bases matching TRBD2. V was clipped by 2 bases and J by 6 bases; unmatched bases: 13. The CDR3 sequence is 17 residues long. CDR1 is MNHNS and CDR2 is SASEGT in the germline V gene. Written as DNA, the CDR3 is TGTGCCAGCAGTGAACTGTCTAGCGGTCCCCCAGGCAATGAGCAGTTCTTC. Translated: CASSELSSGPPGNEQFF.

The rearrangement uses TRBV28 and TRBJ1-5; D is perhaps TRBD1 (5 bases). CDR1 and CDR2 from the germline V gene are MDHEN and SYDVKM. The CDR3 runs 12 residues. Trimming removed 3 bases at V and 11 bases at J, with 11 bases between. The CDR3: CASSLAGRAQHF. Here the CDR3 DNA reads TGTGCCAGCAGTTTGGCAGGCAGGGCCCAGCATTTT.

The chain couples TRBV12-1 to TRBJ1-5. TRBV12-1 is tagged as a pseudogene. The CDR3 extends over 16 amino acids. CDR3 sequence reads: CASSPPPGIGNQPQHF. The CDR3 DNA follows: TGTGCCAGCAGCCCTCCCCCGGGGATCGGCAATCAGCCCCAGCATTTT.

This rearrangement joins TRBV12-1 to TRBJ2-3; the table's D call, TRBD2, has no DNA check behind it. TRBV12-1 is noted as a pseudogene. The CDR3 contains 16 residues. The CDR3 spells CASSFRARGGIDTQYF. The DNA of the CDR3 is TGTGCCAGCAGCTTTAGGGCGCGGGGGGGCATAGATACGCAGTATTTT.

The chain couples TRBV9 to TRBJ1-1; D is unclear. The V end lost 0 bases, the J end lost 0 bases, and 12 bases lay between the germline ends. This CDR3 has 16 amino acids. In germline, CDR1 is SGDLS, CDR2 YYNGEE. The CDR3 region is CASSVEPAPMNTEAFF. The CDR3 nucleotides are TGTGCCAGCAGCGTAGAACCCGCCCCCATGAACACTGAAGCTTTCTTT.

The gene calls are TRBV6-5 and TRBJ1-1; TRBD1 is a possible D gene (5 bases). The V gene's germline CDR1 is MNHEY and CDR2 SVGAGI. The germline V and J ends were trimmed by 6 bases and 0 bases, with 11 bases remaining between them. The CDR3 has 14 amino acids. CDR3 coding DNA: TGTGCCAGCAGCGTGCAGGGATTGAACACTGAAGCTTTCTTT. The encoded protein is CASSVQGLNTEAFF.

The genes are TRBV6-6 and TRBJ2-3; TRBD1 is a possible D gene (6 bases). Per germline, CDR1 MNHNY and CDR2 SVGAGI (reference sequence). V dropped 7 bases and J dropped 3 bases, with 14 bases sitting between them. The CDR3 loop spans 14 amino acids. As DNA, the CDR3 is TGTGCCAGCACCCATCTGGACAGAACAGATACGCAGTATTTT. It yields the protein CASTHLDRTDTQYF.

The chain is built from TRBV27 and TRBJ1-2; possibly TRBD1 for D (6 bases). CDR3 length equals 14 residues. Germline V gives CDR1 MNHEY, CDR2 SMNVEV (reference sequence). Trimming took off 6 bases at V and 4 bases at J, with 15 bases between the two ends. Here the CDR3 DNA reads TGTGCCAGCAGCCCGGGGGGGCAGACCTATGGCTACACCTTC. This gives the protein CASSPGGQTYGYTF.

The chain joins TRBV7-8 to TRBJ2-5; no clear D. The germline CDR1 and CDR2 sequences are SGHVS and FQNEAQ. The V and J ends lost 5 bases and 7 bases respectively, with 14 bases between them. The CDR3 is 13 residues long. Here the CDR3 reads CASSMMADGTQYF. DNA of the CDR3: TGTGCCAGCAGCATGATGGCCGATGGGACCCAGTACTTC.

The chain uses TRBV28 and TRBJ2-7; a weak D match, TRBD1 (6 bases). Germline V gene lookup returns CDR1 MDHEN and CDR2 SYDVKM. Trimming removed 4 bases from V and 7 bases from J, with 20 bases in between. CDR3 length equals 15 residues. The CDR3 DNA is TGTGCCAGCAGTTCCTCGACAGGATGGGCTGAAGAGCAGTACTTC. Translating it yields CASSSSTGWAEEQYF.

This sequence joins TRBV24-1 and TRBJ1-5; D not resolved. The CDR3 loop spans 13 amino acids. V dropped 4 bases and J dropped 9 bases, with 12 bases sitting between them. The germline V gene encodes CDR1 KGHDR and CDR2 SFDVKD. CDR3 sequence reads: CATSDWTGGPQHF. As DNA, the CDR3 is TGTGCCACCAGTGACTGGACTGGAGGGCCCCAGCATTTT.